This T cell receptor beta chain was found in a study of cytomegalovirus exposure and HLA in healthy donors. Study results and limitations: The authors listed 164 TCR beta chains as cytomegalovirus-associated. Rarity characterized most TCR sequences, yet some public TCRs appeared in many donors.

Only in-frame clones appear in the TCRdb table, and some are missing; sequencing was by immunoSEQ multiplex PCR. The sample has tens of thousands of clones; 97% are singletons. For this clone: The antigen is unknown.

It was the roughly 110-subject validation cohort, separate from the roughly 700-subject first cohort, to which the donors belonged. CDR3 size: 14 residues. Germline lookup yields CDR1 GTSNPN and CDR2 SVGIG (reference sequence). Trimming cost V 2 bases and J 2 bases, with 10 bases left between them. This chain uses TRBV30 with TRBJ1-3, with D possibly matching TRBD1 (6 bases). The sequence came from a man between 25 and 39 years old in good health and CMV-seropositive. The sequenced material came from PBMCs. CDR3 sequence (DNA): TGTGCCTGGAGTACGAAGGGGGCTGGAAACACCATATATTTT. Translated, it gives CAWSTKGAGNTIYF.